One sample yielded the 31 T cell receptor beta chains listed below, sequenced in a study of T-cell memory formation after mild COVID-19. TCRdb ran MiXCR on the 5' RACE reads and lists one entry per CDR3 protein. The sample has 470,000 or so distinct CDR3 sequences, 15% to 20% seen once. Sequenced: PBMCs or a T cell subset sorted from them (not recorded which). These receptors came from an adult woman who had mild COVID-19 (a few samples of this study predate the infection). Cell type and time point are not known.

Ten or more counts support this clonotype. Relative to the germline gene, one junction end is altered; a read error may explain this. The rearrangement uses TRBV5-1 and TRBJ2-3, with 13 bases identical to TRBD2. The CDR3 consists of 14 residues. CDR1 and CDR2 (germline): SGHRS, YFSETQ. The CDR3 is CASRTSGSTDTQYF. Written as DNA, the CDR3 is TGTGCCAGCAGGACTAGCGGGAGTACAGATACGCAGTATTTT.

This clonotype showed up just a few times. The V call is TRBV5-1, the J call TRBJ2-1, with 10 bases identical to TRBD1. This CDR3 is 16 amino acids long. Germline V gene lookup returns CDR1 SGHRS and CDR2 YFSETQ. V shed 4 bases and J 8 bases; nucleotides not matched to a gene: 12. CDR3 residues: CASSHPPDRGAYEQFF. The CDR3 DNA follows: TGCGCCAGCAGCCATCCTCCGGACAGGGGGGCTTATGAGCAGTTCTTC.

This clonotype has ten or more counts. This rearrangement joins TRBV5-6 to TRBJ2-7; unclear D gene. V dropped 4 bases and J dropped 5 bases, with 19 bases sitting between them. Per the germline V gene, CDR1 is SGHDT and CDR2 is YYEEEE. The CDR3 covers 15 residues. The CDR3: CASSLLGVATDEQYF. DNA of the CDR3: TGTGCCAGCAGCCTTCTTGGAGTCGCTACTGACGAGCAGTACTTC.

In its sample, this clonotype was seen a few times. The chain employs TRBV11-2 and TRBJ2-7; D gene ambiguous. The V and J ends lost 0 bases and 5 bases respectively, with 11 bases between them. The CDR3 has 14 amino acids. CDR1 and CDR2 (germline): SGHAT, FQNNGV. The CDR3 region has the DNA TGTGCCAGCAGCTTAGAGCCGAACGGCCACGAGCAGTACTTC. It codes for CASSLEPNGHEQYF.

This clonotype has a handful of counts. The DNA for the CDR3 is TGTGCCAGCAGCGTTACCGCCAGCCGCGGGGGGACTTCCTACGAGCAGTACTTC. This gives the protein CASSVTASRGGTSYEQYF. This chain uses TRBV9 with TRBJ2-7; TRBD2 matches at 8 bases. Germline CDR1 SGDLS, CDR2 YYNGEE. CDR3 length equals 18 residues. J gave up 1 base and V 2 bases, and 14 bases lay outside the gene matches.

V gene TRBV20-1 combines with J gene TRBJ1-2; tentative D call: TRBD1 (5 bases). This CDR3 contains 13 residues. V was trimmed by 5 bases and J by 10 bases, leaving 20 bases between them. The germline V gene encodes CDR1 DFQATT and CDR2 SNEGSKA (reference sequence). In DNA, the CDR3 is TGCAGTGCTCCAGAGACCGGGACCCACCCCTACACCTTC. Translating it yields CSAPETGTHPYTF.

The gene calls are TRBV5-1 and TRBJ1-5; D uncertain. Germline V gene lookup returns CDR1 SGHRS and CDR2 YFSETQ. Deletions cut 4 bases from V and 5 bases from J, with 13 bases between. The CDR3 is 14 amino acids. CDR3 loop: CASSLASPDQPQHF. CDR3 coding DNA: TGCGCCAGCAGCCTTGCTTCTCCCGATCAGCCCCAGCATTTT. The full variable domain, completed using reference TRBV5-1 and TRBJ1-5, is KAGVTQTPRYLIKTRGQQVTLSCSPISGHRSVSWYQQTPGQGLQFLFEYFSETQRNKGNFPGRFSGRQFSNSRSEMNVSTLELGDSALYLCASSLASPDQPQHFGDGTRLSIL.

V and J are TRBV7-2 and TRBJ2-4; 12 bases align to TRBD2. This CDR3 has 16 amino acids. The J segment lost 1 base and the V segment lost 4 bases, leaving 2 bases of the junction unmatched. Germline CDR1 and CDR2: SGHTA and FQGNSA. CDR3: CASSYLAGGAKNIQYF. The CDR3 DNA is TGTGCCAGCAGCTATCTAGCGGGAGGGGCCAAAAACATTCAGTACTTC.

V gene TRBV24-1 combines with J gene TRBJ2-5; no reliable D call. The V end was cut by 5 bases, the J end by 1 base, with 16 bases between. Germline loops: CDR1 KGHDR, CDR2 SFDVKD. This CDR3 spans 16 amino acids. The CDR3 DNA reads as TGTGCCACCAGTGCCTCACCGACGACTTCCCAAGAGACCCAGTACTTC. Amino acid sequence: CATSASPTTSQETQYF.

J is TRBJ1-2 and V is TRBV14; D ambiguous. CDR1 is SGHDN and CDR2 is FVKESK in the germline V gene. Trimming shortened V by 1 base and J by 4 bases, and 25 bases separated the two germline ends. The CDR3 covers 19 residues. CDR3 sequence (DNA): TGTGCCAGCAGCCAAGTCACCAGGATGAACCCCCGCGGTGGCTATGGCTACACCTTC. As protein: CASSQVTRMNPRGGYGYTF. The full variable domain, its missing parts supplied by reference TRBV14 and TRBJ1-2, is EAGVTQFPSHSVIEKGQTVTLRCDPISGHDNLYWYRRVMGKEIKFLLHFVKESKQDESGMPNNRFLAERTGGTYSTLKVQPAELEDSGVYFCASSQVTRMNPRGGYGYTFGSGTRLTVV.

V and J are TRBV4-1 and TRBJ2-2, with D perhaps given as TRBD1 or TRBD2 (5 bases each). V shed 5 bases and J shed 0 bases, with 13 bases lying between them. CDR1 and CDR2 from the germline V gene are MGHRA and YSYEKL. The CDR3 totals 16 residues. DNA of the CDR3: TGCGCCAGCAGCTCAGCAGGGACCCCGAACACCGGGGAGCTGTTTTTT. It translates to CASSSAGTPNTGELFF.

This chain links TRBV19 with TRBJ1-1; D is unclear. This CDR3 is built from 13 residues. From germline, CDR1 is LNHDA and CDR2 SQIVND (reference sequence). V was pared by 2 bases and J by 4 bases, with 8 bases between. Here the CDR3 DNA reads TGTGCCAGTAGTATATCGGCAGTCACTGAAGCTTTCTTT. Its protein is CASSISAVTEAFF.

This clonotype was seen more than once but under ten times. The gene calls are TRBV7-2 and TRBJ2-7; TRBD1 matches at 9 bases. CDR1 is SGHTA, CDR2 FQGNSA, per germline. This CDR3 is built from 16 residues. The ends lost 2 bases at V and 2 bases at J; junction bases unmatched: 7. The chain's CDR3 is CASSLWAGTGTYEQYF. For the CDR3, the DNA is TGTGCCAGCAGCTTATGGGCCGGGACAGGGACCTACGAGCAGTACTTC. The whole variable domain, remainder taken from reference TRBV7-2 and TRBJ2-7, is GAGVSQSPSNKVTEKGKDVELRCDPISGHTALYWYRQSLGQGLEFLIYFQGNSAPDKSGLPSDRFSAERTGGSVSTLTIQRTQQEDSAVYLCASSLWAGTGTYEQYFGPGTRLTVT.

This chain links TRBV7-6 with TRBJ2-7; 11 bases align to TRBD2. The CDR3 runs to 16 residues. The V gene's germline CDR1 is SGHVS and CDR2 FNYEAQ. Trimming removed 5 bases from V and 1 base from J; junction bases left unmatched: 7. The CDR3 region is CASSRRLAGNSYEQYF. For the CDR3, the DNA is TGTGCCAGCAGCAGGCGACTAGCGGGGAATTCCTACGAGCAGTACTTC.

The chain couples TRBV27 to TRBJ2-3; 7 bases match TRBD1. The CDR3 runs 13 residues. The V gene end was trimmed by 8 bases and the J gene end by 5 bases; junction bases not matched to a gene: 7. Per the germline V gene, CDR1 is MNHEY and CDR2 is SMNVEV (reference sequence). For the CDR3, the DNA is TGTGCCAGCGGCGTAAACAGGGGAGATACGCAGTATTTT. Encoded protein: CASGVNRGDTQYF.

This clonotype was observed a handful of times. The chain uses TRBV18 and TRBJ1-1, with D maybe TRBD1 (6 bases). CDR1 is KGHSH and CDR2 is LQKENI in the germline V gene. This CDR3 spans 14 amino acids. The V gene lost 2 bases and the J gene lost 5 bases, with 12 bases spanning the gap. The CDR3 region has the DNA TGTGCCAGCTCACCAGGACAGTACACAACTGAAGCTTTCTTT. This gives the protein CASSPGQYTTEAFF.

V is TRBV7-9 and J is TRBJ2-7, with 10 bases lining up with TRBD1. CDR3 length equals 15 residues. Looked up from germline, CDR1 is SEHNR and CDR2 is FQNEAQ (reference sequence). With 5 bases clipped from V and 4 bases from J, the junction kept 8 bases outside the gene matches. The CDR3: CASSRGGTGAYEQYF. In DNA form, the CDR3 reads TGTGCCAGCAGCCGAGGGGGGACAGGGGCGTACGAGCAGTACTTC.

V and J are TRBV6-2 or TRBV6-3 and TRBJ2-1; the match to TRBD2 covers 12 bases. The CDR3 has 15 residues. V trimming: 2 bases; J trimming: 10 bases; junction bases outside the gene matches: 6. Germline assignment: CDR1 MNHEY and CDR2 SVGEGT. CDR3 coding DNA: TGTGCCAGCAGTTACCTAGCGGGAGGGCCGGGGGAGCAGTTCTTC. It is translated as CASSYLAGGPGEQFF.

This clonotype appeared many times. The genes are TRBV4-2 and TRBJ2-5, with 8 bases that match TRBD2. J was trimmed by 2 bases and V by 4 bases; bases with no gene match: 6. The germline V gene encodes CDR1 LGHNA and CDR2 YNFKEQ. CDR3 size: 15 residues. The CDR3 loop is CASSPGLANQETQYF. The CDR3 DNA follows: TGTGCCAGCAGCCCCGGACTAGCAAATCAAGAGACCCAGTACTTC.

The CDR3, as DNA: TGCAGTGCTAGAGGACAGGGGGCGGGGACTGAAGCTTTCTTT. Its translation: CSARGQGAGTEAFF. The chain combines TRBV20-1 with TRBJ1-1; 10 bases line up with TRBD1. Germline V gene lookup returns CDR1 DFQATT and CDR2 SNEGSKA (reference sequence). V dropped 1 base and J dropped 5; count of bases not matched to a gene: 4. The CDR3 is made up of 14 amino acids.

A few counts support this clonotype. V usage is TRBV25-1 and J usage is TRBJ2-7, with D tentatively TRBD2 (6 bases). CDR3 size: 13 residues. Trimming shortened V by 3 bases and J by 12 bases, and 18 bases separated the two germline ends. The germline gives CDR1 MGHDK, CDR2 SYGVNS. CDR3 nucleotides: TGTGCCAGCAGTGAGGGCGGACTAAGGGGTCGGTACTTC. Translated: CASSEGGLRGRYF.

This clonotype was detected many times. V and J are TRBV7-3 and TRBJ2-7, with D possibly being TRBD2 (6 bases). V was cut by 2 bases and J by 3 bases, with 11 bases left in between. Looked up from germline, CDR1 is SGHTA and CDR2 is FQGTGA. CDR3 length: 14 amino acids. The CDR3 bases are TGTGCCAGCAGCTTAGGGGGGAAGGGCTACGAGCAGTACTTC. Protein: CASSLGGKGYEQYF.

The V call is TRBV20-1, the J call TRBJ1-2; maybe TRBD1 (5 bases). CDR1 and CDR2 from the germline V gene are DFQATT and SNEGSKA (reference sequence). The V end lost 0 bases, the J end lost 4 bases, and 15 bases lay between the germline ends. The CDR3 is 15 amino acids. CDR3 sequence (DNA): TGCAGTGCTAGAGATCTGGCCCGGGGGAGCTATGGCTACACCTTC. This encodes CSARDLARGSYGYTF.

The chain employs TRBV6-5 and TRBJ1-2; D possibly corresponds to TRBD1 (5 bases). This CDR3 has 14 residues. V lost 5 bases to trimming and J lost 3 bases, with 13 bases between them. Germline V gene data show CDR1 as MNHEY and CDR2 as SVGAGI. The CDR3 is CASSPLRVDYGYTF. In DNA, the CDR3 is TGTGCCAGCAGTCCTCTCAGGGTGGACTATGGCTACACCTTC.

The chain uses TRBV18 and TRBJ2-7; 8 positions match TRBD1. CDR1 and CDR2 (germline): KGHSH, LQKENI. V shed 3 bases and J 3 bases; nucleotides not matched to a gene: 4. The CDR3 totals 14 residues. CDR3 in amino acids: CASSPGQAFYEQYF. The CDR3 coding sequence is TGTGCCAGCTCACCGGGACAGGCCTTCTACGAGCAGTACTTC.

The chain is built from TRBV12-3 or TRBV12-4 and TRBJ2-2, with 13 bases matching TRBD2. V trimming: 8 bases; J trimming: 7 bases; junction bases outside the gene matches: 7. CDR3 length: 15 residues. As DNA, the CDR3 is TGTGCCAGCGGTACTAGCGGGGGGGCGGTCGGGGAGCTGTTTTTT. Its translation is CASGTSGGAVGELFF.

This chain connects TRBV7-9 to TRBJ2-6; unclear D gene. This CDR3 has 13 amino acids. The germline V gene has CDR1 SEHNR and CDR2 FQNEAQ (reference sequence). Trimming pared 8 bases from V and 1 base from J, leaving 6 bases between. The CDR3 region has the DNA TGTGCCAGCGATGGGTCTGGGGCCAACGTCCTGACTTTC. This codes for CASDGSGANVLTF.

This clonotype has only one observation. Written as DNA, the CDR3 is TGTGCCAGCAGCGAGCGGGGGCACAGCACAGATACGCAGTATTTT. This sequence encodes CASSERGHSTDTQYF. The chain combines TRBV9 with TRBJ2-3; 8 nucleotides align to TRBD2. V lost 3 bases, J lost 0 bases, and 3 bases stayed unmatched. The CDR3 contains 15 residues. Germline assignment: CDR1 SGDLS and CDR2 YYNGEE. Using reference TRBV9 and TRBJ2-3 for the parts outside the CDR3, the full variable domain is DSGVTQTPKHLITATGQRVTLRCSPRSGDLSVYWYQQSLDQGLQFLIQYYNGEERAKGNILERFSAQQFPDLHSELNLSSLELGDSALYFCASSERGHSTDTQYFGPGTRLTVL.

The rearrangement joins TRBV6-6 to TRBJ1-1; D is unclear. From germline, CDR1 is MNHNY and CDR2 SVGAGI (reference sequence). Trimming cost V 6 bases and J 1 base, with 18 bases left between them. This CDR3 spans 16 amino acids. CDR3 in amino acids: CASSRTAVTENTEAFF. The DNA for the CDR3 is TGTGCCAGCAGCCGCACCGCCGTGACGGAGAACACTGAAGCTTTCTTT.

The CDR3 sequence is CASTVWGSRAFF. As DNA, the CDR3 is TGTGCCAGCACCGTTTGGGGGTCGAGAGCTTTCTTT. The chain carries TRBV12-3 or TRBV12-4 and TRBJ1-1; possible D gene TRBD1, 5 bases. The CDR3 covers 12 residues. The V end lost 7 bases, the J end lost 10 bases, and 16 bases lay between the germline ends.

This clonotype was found a few times. V and J are TRBV7-6 and TRBJ2-3; D is unclear. The CDR3 extends over 14 amino acids. CDR1 is SGHVS, CDR2 FNYEAQ, per germline. Between the trimmed V and J ends, which lost 0 bases and 0 bases, there was a span of 4 bases. The CDR3 protein is CASSLASSTDTQYF. The CDR3 DNA reads as TGTGCCAGCAGCTTAGCTAGCAGCACAGATACGCAGTATTTT.